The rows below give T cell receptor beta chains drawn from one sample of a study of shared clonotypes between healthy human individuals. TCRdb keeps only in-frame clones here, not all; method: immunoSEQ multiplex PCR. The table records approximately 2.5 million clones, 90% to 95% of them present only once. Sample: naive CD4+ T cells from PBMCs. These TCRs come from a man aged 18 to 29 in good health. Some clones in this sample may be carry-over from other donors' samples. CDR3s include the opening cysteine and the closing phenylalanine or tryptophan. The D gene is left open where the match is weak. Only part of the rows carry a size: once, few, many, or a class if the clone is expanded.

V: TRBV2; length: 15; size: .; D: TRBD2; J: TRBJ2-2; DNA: TGTGCCAGCAGTGAGAGGGAGGGCGGCACCGGGGAGCTGTTTTTT; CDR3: CASSEREGGTGELFF
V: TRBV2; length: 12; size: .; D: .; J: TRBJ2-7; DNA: TGTGCCAGCAGGACCGATGGGGGGCAGCAGTACTTC; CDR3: CASRTDGGQQYF
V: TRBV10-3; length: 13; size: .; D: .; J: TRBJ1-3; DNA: TGTGCCACGGGTAGGGGCTCTGGAAACACCATATATTTT; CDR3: CATGRGSGNTIYF
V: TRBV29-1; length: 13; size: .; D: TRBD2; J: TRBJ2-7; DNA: TGCAGCGTCCGAGGACTAGCGGGTGACGAGCAGTACTTC; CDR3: CSVRGLAGDEQYF
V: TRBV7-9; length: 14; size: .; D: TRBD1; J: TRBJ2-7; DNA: TGTGCCAGCAGCCCGCGGACAGGGGGACACGAGCAGTACTTC; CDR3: CASSPRTGGHEQYF
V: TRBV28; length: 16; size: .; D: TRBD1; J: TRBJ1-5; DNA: TGTGCCACCCACCTCTTAGGGGCAGGGGGGCCTCAGCCCCAGCATTTT; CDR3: CATHLLGAGGPQPQHF
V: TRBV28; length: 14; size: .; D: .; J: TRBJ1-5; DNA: TGTGCCAGCCGGTCGGGGGGGGGCAATCAGCCCCAGCATTTT; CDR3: CASRSGGGNQPQHF
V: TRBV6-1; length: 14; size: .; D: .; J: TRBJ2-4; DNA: TGTGCCAGCAGTCCGAATGTGGCCAAAAACATTCAGTACTTC; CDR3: CASSPNVAKNIQYF
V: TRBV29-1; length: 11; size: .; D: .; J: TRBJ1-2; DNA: TGCAGCGTTGACCGGACAGATGGCTACACCTTC; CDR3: CSVDRTDGYTF
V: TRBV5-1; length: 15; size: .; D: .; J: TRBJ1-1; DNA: TGCGCCAGCAGCTTGGAAGGGACAAAGAACACTGAAGCTTTCTTT; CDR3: CASSLEGTKNTEAFF
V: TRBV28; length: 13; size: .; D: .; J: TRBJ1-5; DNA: TGTGCCAGCAGTTTCCTGGTAAATCAGCCCCAGCATTTT; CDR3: CASSFLVNQPQHF
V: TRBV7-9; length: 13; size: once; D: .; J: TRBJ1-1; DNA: TGTGCCAGCAGCTTACAAGGGGGAACTGAAGCTTTCTTT; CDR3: CASSLQGGTEAFF
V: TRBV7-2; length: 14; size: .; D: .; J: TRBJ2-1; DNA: TGTGCCAGCAGCCGCTTCAGGACCCGTACCGAGCAGTTCTTC; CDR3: CASSRFRTRTEQFF
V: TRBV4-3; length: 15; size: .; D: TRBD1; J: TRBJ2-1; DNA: TGCGCCAGCAGCTCTCCCGGGACAGGGCGCTATGAGCAGTTCTTC; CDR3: CASSSPGTGRYEQFF
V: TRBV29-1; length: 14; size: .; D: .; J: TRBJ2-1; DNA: TGCAGCGTTGAAAGGGGGGGAACCTACAATGAGCAGTTCTTC; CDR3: CSVERGGTYNEQFF
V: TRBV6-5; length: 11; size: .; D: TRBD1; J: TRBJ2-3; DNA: TGTGCCATCAGGGGGCCAGATACGCAGTATTTT; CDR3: CAIRGPDTQYF
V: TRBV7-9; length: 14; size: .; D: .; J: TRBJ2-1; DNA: TGTGCCAGCAGCTTAAGCTTCTCCTACAATGAGCAGTTCTTC; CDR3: CASSLSFSYNEQFF
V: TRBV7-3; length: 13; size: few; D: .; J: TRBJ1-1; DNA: TGTGCCAGCAGCTTCGATGGGGTCGCTGAAGCTTTCTTT; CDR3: CASSFDGVAEAFF
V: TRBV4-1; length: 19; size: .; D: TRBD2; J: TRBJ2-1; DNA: TGCGCCAGCAGCCAAGAGAACGGGGTAGCGGGAGGGCCGTACAATGAGCAGTTCTTC; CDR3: CASSQENGVAGGPYNEQFF
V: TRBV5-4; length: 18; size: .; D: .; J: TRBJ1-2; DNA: TGTGCCAGCAGCTTGGCCTCAGGGGCGCGTCACGTCGGCTATGGCTACACCTTC; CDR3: CASSLASGARHVGYGYTF
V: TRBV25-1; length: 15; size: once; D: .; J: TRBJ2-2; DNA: TGTGCCAGCAGTGAAAATGATAGGGACACCGGGGAGCTGTTTTTT; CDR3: CASSENDRDTGELFF
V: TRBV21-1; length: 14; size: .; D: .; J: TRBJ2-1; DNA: TGTGCCAGCAGCAAACCCTCAGGCTACAATGAGCAGTTCTTC; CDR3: CASSKPSGYNEQFF
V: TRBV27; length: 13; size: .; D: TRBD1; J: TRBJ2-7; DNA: TGTGCCAGCAGCCCGCGGACAGGGTACGAGCAGTACTTC; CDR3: CASSPRTGYEQYF
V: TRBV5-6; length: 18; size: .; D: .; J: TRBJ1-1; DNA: TGTGCCAGCAGCCCGCTCGGGAGGGGCCAGGCTTCGGGCACTGAAGCTTTCTTT; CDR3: CASSPLGRGQASGTEAFF
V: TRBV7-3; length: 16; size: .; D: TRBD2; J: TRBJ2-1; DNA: TGTGCCAGCAGCTTAAAAGGACTAGCGGGGGGCAATGAGCAGTTCTTC; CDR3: CASSLKGLAGGNEQFF
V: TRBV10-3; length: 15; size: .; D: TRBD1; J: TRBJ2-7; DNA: TGTGCCATCAGGGGGGCGACAGGGAGCTCCTACGAGCAGTACTTC; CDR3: CAIRGATGSSYEQYF
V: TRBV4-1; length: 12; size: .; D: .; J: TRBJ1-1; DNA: TGCGCCAGCAGCCAAGTGGGAGCTAGGGCTTTCTTT; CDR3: CASSQVGARAFF
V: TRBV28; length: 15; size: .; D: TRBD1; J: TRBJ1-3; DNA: TGTGCCAGCAGTTTAGCAGGGGGCCTCGGAAACACCATATATTTT; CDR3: CASSLAGGLGNTIYF
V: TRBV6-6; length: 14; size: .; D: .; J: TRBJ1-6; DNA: TGTGCCAGCAGTTATAGCTCCTATAATTCACCCCTCCACTTT; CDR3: CASSYSSYNSPLHF
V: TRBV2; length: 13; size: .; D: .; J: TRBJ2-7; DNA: TGTGCCAGCAGTGAAACAGTTGGATACGAGCAGTACTTC; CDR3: CASSETVGYEQYF
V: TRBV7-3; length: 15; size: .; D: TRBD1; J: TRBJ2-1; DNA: TGTGCCAGCAGCCTTGGACAGGGTTGGACTGTTGAGCAGTTCTTC; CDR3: CASSLGQGWTVEQFF
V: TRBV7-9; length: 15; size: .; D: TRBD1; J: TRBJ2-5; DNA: TGTGCCAGCAGCCTATGGACAGGGGCTGGAGAGACCCAGTACTTC; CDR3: CASSLWTGAGETQYF
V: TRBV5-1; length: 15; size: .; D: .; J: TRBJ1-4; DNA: TGCGCCAGCAGCTTGCAAGGTGGGACTAATGAAAAACTGTTTTTT; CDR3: CASSLQGGTNEKLFF
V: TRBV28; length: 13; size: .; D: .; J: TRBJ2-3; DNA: TGTGCCAGCACCCTGGGACCGTCCCGGGCGCAGTATTTT; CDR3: CASTLGPSRAQYF
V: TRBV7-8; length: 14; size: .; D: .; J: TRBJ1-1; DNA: TGTGCCAGCAGCTTAGCCGCCCCCTACACTGAAGCTTTCTTT; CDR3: CASSLAAPYTEAFF
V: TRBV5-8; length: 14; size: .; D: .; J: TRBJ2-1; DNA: TGTGCCAGCAGCAGAAGCGGAAACTACAATGAGCAGTTCTTC; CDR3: CASSRSGNYNEQFF
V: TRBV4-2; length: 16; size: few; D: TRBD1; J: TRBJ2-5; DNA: TGTGCCAGCAGCCAAGATCCCGGGACAGGGGGAAGGACCCAGTACTTC; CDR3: CASSQDPGTGGRTQYF
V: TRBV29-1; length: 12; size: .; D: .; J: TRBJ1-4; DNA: TGCAGCGTTGCGTCAGGGAGTGAAAAACTGTTTTTT; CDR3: CSVASGSEKLFF
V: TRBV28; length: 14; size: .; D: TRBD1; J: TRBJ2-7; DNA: TGTGCCAGCAGTATAACCGGGACAGCAAGCGAGCAGTACTTC; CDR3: CASSITGTASEQYF
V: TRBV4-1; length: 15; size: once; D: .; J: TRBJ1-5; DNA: TGCGCCAGCAGCCATTCAGGGCGGGGTAGCCAGCCCCAGCATTTT; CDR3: CASSHSGRGSQPQHF
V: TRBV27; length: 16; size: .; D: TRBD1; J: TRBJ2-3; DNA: TGTGCCAGCATGAGGGACAGGGGATCTAGCACAGATACGCAGTATTTT; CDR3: CASMRDRGSSTDTQYF
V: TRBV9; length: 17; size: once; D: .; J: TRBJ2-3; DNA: TGTGCCAGCAGCCCCACCGGAGACGGTTGGAGCACAGATACGCAGTATTTT; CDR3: CASSPTGDGWSTDTQYF
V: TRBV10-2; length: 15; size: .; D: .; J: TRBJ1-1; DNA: TGCGCCAGCAGCGACCGTGCGGAGGGTGACCCTGAAGCTTTCTTT; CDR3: CASSDRAEGDPEAFF
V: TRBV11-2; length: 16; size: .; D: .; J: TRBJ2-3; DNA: TGTGCCAGCAGAACAAGTGCCTCGAGGTCCACAGATACGCAGTATTTT; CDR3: CASRTSASRSTDTQYF
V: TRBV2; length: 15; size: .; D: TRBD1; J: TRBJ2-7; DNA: TGTGCCACCTCCCTCGAAGGACAGGGTCCCTACGAGCAGTACTTC; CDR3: CATSLEGQGPYEQYF
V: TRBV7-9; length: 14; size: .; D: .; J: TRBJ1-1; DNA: TGTGCCAGCAGCTTAGATTCGGTAGCCACTGAAGCTTTCTTT; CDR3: CASSLDSVATEAFF
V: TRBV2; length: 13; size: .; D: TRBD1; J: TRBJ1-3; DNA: TGTGCCAGCAGTGAGGTCAGGGGGGACACCATATATTTT; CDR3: CASSEVRGDTIYF
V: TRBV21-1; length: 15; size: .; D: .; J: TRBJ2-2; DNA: TGTGCCAGCAGCAAAGAGGTGTTAGGGGGTGAAATCCTGTTTTTT; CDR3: CASSKEVLGGEILFF
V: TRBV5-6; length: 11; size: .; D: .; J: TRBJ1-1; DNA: TGTGCCAGCAGCTTGGAAAGTGAAGCTTTCTTT; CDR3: CASSLESEAFF
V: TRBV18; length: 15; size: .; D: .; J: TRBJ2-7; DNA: TGTGCCAGCTCACCAAGTAACCTAGCCGCCTACGAGCAGTACTTC; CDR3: CASSPSNLAAYEQYF
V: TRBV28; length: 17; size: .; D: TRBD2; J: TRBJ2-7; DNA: TGTGCCAGCAGTCCGCCCTCTAGCGGGAGTCTCTCCTACGAGCAGTACTTC; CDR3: CASSPPSSGSLSYEQYF
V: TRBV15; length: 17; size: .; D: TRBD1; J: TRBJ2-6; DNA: TGTGCCACCAGCAGAGGGACAGGGCGCCCTGGGGCCAACGTCCTGACTTTC; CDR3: CATSRGTGRPGANVLTF
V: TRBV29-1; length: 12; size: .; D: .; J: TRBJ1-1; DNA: TGCAGCGTCCGAGGGATGAACACTGAAGCTTTCTTT; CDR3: CSVRGMNTEAFF
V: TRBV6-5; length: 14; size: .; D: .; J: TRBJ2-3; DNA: TGTGCCAGCAGTCCCCCGGGTCGCACAGATACGCAGTATTTT; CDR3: CASSPPGRTDTQYF